This T cell receptor (beta chain) was observed in a study of Ad26.COV2.S vaccination and SARS-CoV-2 variants. The CDR3 length is 14 residues. Germline loops: CDR1 DFQATT, CDR2 SNEGSKA (reference sequence). V was shortened by 3 bases and J by 0 bases, with 8 bases between the two germline ends. Stated treatment: over 15 received Ad26.COV2.S at low or high dose, single or two shots; 5 received placebo; per-sample allocation not given. The samples were gathered on day 63 after the first injection of vaccine or placebo. A Boston donor was an adult aged 18-55 years. Assay used: immunoSEQ multiplex PCR; TCRdb lists only in-frame clones, some missing. The data contain a few hundred thousand clones, around 87% of them singletons.

The receptor was derived from a person between 18 and 59 years old who received the Ad26.COV2.S COVID-19 vaccine or a placebo. The chain uses TRBV20-1 and TRBJ2-2; D remains ambiguous. The sample in question was peripheral blood, obtained in a trial of Ad26.COV2.S vaccine versus placebo. For the CDR3, the DNA is TGCAGTGCTAGTCGTCAGCCGAACACCGGGGAGCTGTTTTTT. Protein sequence: CSASRQPNTGELFF.